This TCR beta chain was retrieved from a study of response to subunit inactivated influenza vaccine. Each CDR3 protein is one row after TCRdb ran MiXCR on the RT-PCR reads. The sample shows roughly 630,000 distinct CDR3 sequences, approximately 14% of them seen only once. Notes on this clonotype: The antigen is unknown.

Per the germline V gene, CDR1 is MNHEY and CDR2 is SVGAGI. The CDR3 runs 16 residues. Germline trimming cut 4 bases from V and 2 bases from J; bases unmatched to any gene: 4. Study-wide results and caveats: After each seasonal influenza vaccination, few new T cells are recruited, the authors suggested.

The chain is built from TRBV6-5 and TRBJ2-1, with 11 bases identical to TRBD2. The sequences come from PBMCs from blood, collected about 14 days before vaccination. The sequence derives from a man aged 45-65 years who received an inactivated influenza vaccine. CDR3: CASSLGTSGPYNEQFF. As DNA, the CDR3 is TGTGCCAGCAGTTTAGGGACTAGCGGCCCCTACAATGAGCAGTTCTTC.